Listed below are T cell receptor beta chains from one sample, sequenced in a study of cytotoxic CD8 clonotypes in ibrutinib-treated CLL. Assay used: immunoSEQ multiplex PCR; TCRdb lists only in-frame clones, some missing. This table holds roughly 250,000 clones, around 70% found once. The sequencing used PBMCs, collected after 24 months of ibrutinib treatment. Receptors were obtained from a human donor with chronic lymphocytic leukemia. CDR3s include the opening cysteine and the closing phenylalanine or tryptophan. The order of the fields is V gene, clone size, J gene, D gene, CDR3 protein, CDR3 DNA. The D gene is left open where the match is weak. Rows may omit the clone size; those that give it use once, few, many or a size class.

v_gene: TRBV28
abundance: .
j_gene: TRBJ1-1
d_gene: TRBD1
CDR3aa: CASSPSTGGTVGFF
CDR3nt: TGTGCCAGCAGTCCCTCGACAGGGGGGACAGTTGGTTTCTTT

v_gene: TRBV6-6
abundance: .
j_gene: TRBJ2-1
d_gene: TRBD1
CDR3aa: CASSYSPGTGYNEQFF
CDR3nt: TGTGCCAGCAGTTACTCACCCGGGACAGGCTACAATGAGCAGTTCTTC

v_gene: TRBV5-4
abundance: .
j_gene: TRBJ1-2
d_gene: .
CDR3aa: CASSSRVADYGYTF
CDR3nt: TGTGCCAGCAGCTCCAGGGTAGCGGATTATGGCTACACCTTC

v_gene: TRBV7-7
abundance: .
j_gene: TRBJ2-7
d_gene: .
CDR3aa: CASSSGPTYEQYF
CDR3nt: TGTGCTAGCAGCTCGGGACCAACCTACGAGCAGTACTTC

v_gene: TRBV30
abundance: few
j_gene: TRBJ2-5
d_gene: TRBD1
CDR3aa: CAWSGTGEGAQYF
CDR3nt: TGTGCCTGGAGTGGGACAGGAGAGGGGGCCCAGTACTTC

v_gene: TRBV7-6
abundance: .
j_gene: TRBJ2-7
d_gene: TRBD1
CDR3aa: CASSAGQGGSGEQYF
CDR3nt: TGTGCCAGCAGCGCGGGACAGGGAGGTAGCGGCGAGCAGTACTTC

v_gene: TRBV9
abundance: .
j_gene: TRBJ2-5
d_gene: TRBD1
CDR3aa: CASSGRDRETQYF
CDR3nt: TGTGCCAGCAGCGGTAGGGACAGGGAGACCCAGTACTTC

v_gene: TRBV19
abundance: .
j_gene: TRBJ2-7
d_gene: TRBD2
CDR3aa: CASASGSKYEQYF
CDR3nt: TGTGCCAGCGCTAGCGGGAGTAAATACGAGCAGTACTTC

v_gene: TRBV7-3
abundance: .
j_gene: TRBJ2-7
d_gene: TRBD2
CDR3aa: CASSPTSGRFYEQYF
CDR3nt: TGTGCCAGCAGCCCGACTAGCGGGAGATTCTACGAGCAGTACTTC

v_gene: TRBV29-1
abundance: .
j_gene: TRBJ1-1
d_gene: .
CDR3aa: CSVVVNTEAFF
CDR3nt: TGCAGCGTTGTAGTGAACACTGAAGCTTTCTTT